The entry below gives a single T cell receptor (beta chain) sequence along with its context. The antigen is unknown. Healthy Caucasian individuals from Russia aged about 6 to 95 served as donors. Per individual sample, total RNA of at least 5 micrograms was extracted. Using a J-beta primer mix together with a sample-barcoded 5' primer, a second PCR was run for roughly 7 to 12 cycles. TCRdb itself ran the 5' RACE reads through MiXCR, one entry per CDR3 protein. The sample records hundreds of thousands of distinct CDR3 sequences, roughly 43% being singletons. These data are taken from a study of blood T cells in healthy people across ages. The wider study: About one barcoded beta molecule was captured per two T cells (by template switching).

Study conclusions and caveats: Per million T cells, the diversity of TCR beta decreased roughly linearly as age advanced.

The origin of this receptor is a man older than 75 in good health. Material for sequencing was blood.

The CDR3 DNA reads TGCAGTGCTAGCAGGGGGACACAGTTAGGAGAGACCCAGTACTTC. Amino acids: CSASRGTQLGETQYF. The rearrangement links TRBV20-1 to TRBJ2-5, with TRBD1 identical over 7 bases. Unmatched junction bases numbered 11, after V lost 3 bases and J lost 4 bases. This CDR3 contains 15 residues. Germline values: CDR1 DFQATT, CDR2 SNEGSKA (reference sequence).